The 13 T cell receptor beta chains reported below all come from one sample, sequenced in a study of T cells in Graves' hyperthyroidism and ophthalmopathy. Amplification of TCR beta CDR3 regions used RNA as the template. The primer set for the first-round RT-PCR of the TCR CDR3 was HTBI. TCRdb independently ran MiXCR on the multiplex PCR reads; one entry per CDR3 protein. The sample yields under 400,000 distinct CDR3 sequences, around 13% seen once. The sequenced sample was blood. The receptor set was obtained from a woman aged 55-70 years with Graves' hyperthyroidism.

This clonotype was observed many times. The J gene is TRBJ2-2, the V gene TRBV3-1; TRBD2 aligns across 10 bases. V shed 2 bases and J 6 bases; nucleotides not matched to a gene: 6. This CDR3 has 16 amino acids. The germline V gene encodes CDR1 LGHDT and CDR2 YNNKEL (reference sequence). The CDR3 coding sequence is TGTGCCAGCAGCCAAATTCTAGCGGGAGTTGCCGGGGAGCTGTTTTTT. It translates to CASSQILAGVAGELFF.

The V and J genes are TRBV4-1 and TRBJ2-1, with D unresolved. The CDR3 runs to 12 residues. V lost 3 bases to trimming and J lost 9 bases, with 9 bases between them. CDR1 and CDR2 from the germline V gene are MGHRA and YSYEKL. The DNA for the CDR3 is TGCGCCAGCAGCCATATCCGGGCTGAGCAGTTCTTC. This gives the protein CASSHIRAEQFF.

The CDR3 is CASSFVGGTNTEAFF. The CDR3, as DNA: TGCGCCAGCAGCTTTGTAGGGGGGACGAACACTGAAGCTTTCTTT. The rearrangement joins TRBV5-1 to TRBJ1-1, with a tentative D call TRBD1 (6 bases). This CDR3 is built from 15 residues. V lost 2 bases and J 1 base, leaving 12 bases between the germline ends. Germline CDR1 and CDR2: SGHRS and YFSETQ.

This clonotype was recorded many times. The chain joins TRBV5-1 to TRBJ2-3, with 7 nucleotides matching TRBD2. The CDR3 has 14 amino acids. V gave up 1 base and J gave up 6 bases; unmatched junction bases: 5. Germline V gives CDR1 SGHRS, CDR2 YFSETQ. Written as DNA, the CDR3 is TGCGCCAGCAGCTTGACTCCTAGCGGTGATACGCAGTATTTT. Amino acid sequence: CASSLTPSGDTQYF.

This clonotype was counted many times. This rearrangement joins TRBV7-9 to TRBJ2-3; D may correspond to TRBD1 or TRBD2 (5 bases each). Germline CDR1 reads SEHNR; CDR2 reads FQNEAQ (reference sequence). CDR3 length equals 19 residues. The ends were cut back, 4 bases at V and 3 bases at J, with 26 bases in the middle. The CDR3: CASSSIRGLLKSRTDTQYF. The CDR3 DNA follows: TGTGCCAGCAGCTCGATCCGGGGCCTACTCAAATCTAGGACAGATACGCAGTATTTT. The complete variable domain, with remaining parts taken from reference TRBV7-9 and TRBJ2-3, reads DTGVSQNPRHKITKRGQNVTFRCDPISEHNRLYWYRQTLGQGPEFLTYFQNEAQLEKSRLLSDRFSAERPKGSFSTLEIQRTEQGDSAMYLCASSSIRGLLKSRTDTQYFGPGTRLTVL.

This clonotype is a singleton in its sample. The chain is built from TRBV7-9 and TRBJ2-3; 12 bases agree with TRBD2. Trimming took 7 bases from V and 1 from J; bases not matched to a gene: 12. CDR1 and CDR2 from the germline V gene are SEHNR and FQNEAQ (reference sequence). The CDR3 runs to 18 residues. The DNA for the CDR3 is TGTGCCAGCATCTTGGGTCGACTAGCGGGAGCACGCACAGATACGCAGTATTTT. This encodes CASILGRLAGARTDTQYF.

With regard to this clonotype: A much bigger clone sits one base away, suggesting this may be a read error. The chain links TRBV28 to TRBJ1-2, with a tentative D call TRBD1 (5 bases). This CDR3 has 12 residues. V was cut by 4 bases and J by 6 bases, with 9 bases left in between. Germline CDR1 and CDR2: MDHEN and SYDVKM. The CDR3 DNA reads TGTGCCAGCAGTTCGCAGGGTCATGGCTACACCTTC. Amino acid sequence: CASSSQGHGYTF.

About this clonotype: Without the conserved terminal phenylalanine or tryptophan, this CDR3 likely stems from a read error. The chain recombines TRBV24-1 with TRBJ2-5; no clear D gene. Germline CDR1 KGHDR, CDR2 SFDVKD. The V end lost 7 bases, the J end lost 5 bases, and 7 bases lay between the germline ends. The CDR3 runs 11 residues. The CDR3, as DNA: TGTGCCACCAGCTTGGGGGAGACCCAGTACCTC. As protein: CATSLGETQYL.

For the CDR3, the DNA is TGTGCCAGCAGTTCTACGTCCCTAGCGGGAGGGATTTACGAGCAGTACTTC. It yields the protein CASSSTSLAGGIYEQYF. This chain links TRBV27 with TRBJ2-7, with TRBD2 identical over 12 bases. In germline, CDR1 is MNHEY, CDR2 SMNVEV (reference sequence). Germline trimming cut 4 bases from V and 4 bases from J; bases unmatched to any gene: 11. The CDR3 contains 17 residues.

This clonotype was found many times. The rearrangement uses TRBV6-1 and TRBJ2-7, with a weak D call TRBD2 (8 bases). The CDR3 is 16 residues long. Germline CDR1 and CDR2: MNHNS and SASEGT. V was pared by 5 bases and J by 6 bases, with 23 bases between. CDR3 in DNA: TGTGCCAGCAGTTATAACGGGAGGGGGCGTTCCCTCGAGCAGTACTTC. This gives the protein CASSYNGRGRSLEQYF.

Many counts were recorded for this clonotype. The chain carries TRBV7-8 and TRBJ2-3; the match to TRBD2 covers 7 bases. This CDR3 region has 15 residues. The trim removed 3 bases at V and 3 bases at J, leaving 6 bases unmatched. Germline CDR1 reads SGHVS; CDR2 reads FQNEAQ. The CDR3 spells CASSFGGRGTDTQYF. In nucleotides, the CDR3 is TGTGCCAGCAGCTTTGGAGGGAGGGGTACAGATACGCAGTATTTT. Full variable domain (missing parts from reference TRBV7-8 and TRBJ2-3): GAGVSQSPRYKVAKRGQDVALRCDPISGHVSLFWYQQALGQGPEFLTYFQNEAQLDKSGLPSDRFFAERPEGSVSTLKIQRTQQEDSAVYLCASSFGGRGTDTQYFGPGTRLTVL.

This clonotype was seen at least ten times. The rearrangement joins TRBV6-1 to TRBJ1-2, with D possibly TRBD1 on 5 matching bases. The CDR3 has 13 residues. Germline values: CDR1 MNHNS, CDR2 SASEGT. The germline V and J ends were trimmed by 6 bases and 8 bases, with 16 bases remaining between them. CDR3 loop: CASRSQGSGGYTF. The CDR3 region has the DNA TGTGCCAGCAGGAGCCAGGGCTCTGGCGGCTACACCTTC.

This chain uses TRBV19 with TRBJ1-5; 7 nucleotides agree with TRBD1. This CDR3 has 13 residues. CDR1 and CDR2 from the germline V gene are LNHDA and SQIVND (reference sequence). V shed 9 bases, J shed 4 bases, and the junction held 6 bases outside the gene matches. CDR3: CASWDSSNQPQHF. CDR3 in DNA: TGTGCCAGCTGGGACAGCTCGAATCAGCCCCAGCATTTT.